This TCR beta chain was found in a study of beta chain features in type 1 diabetes. On the study more broadly: Examination spanned 100 million to 130 million sorted cells from all samples. Regarding the study as a whole: A closer apparent resemblance between naive, central memory and Treg TCRB repertoires was seen in patients than in healthy donors.

As to this clone: Its antigen is still unknown.

The CDR3 runs to 15 residues. Trimming left V 4 bases short and J 4 bases short, with 16 bases between. The V gene's germline CDR1 is MNHEY and CDR2 SMNVEV (reference sequence). As every portion of the isolated RNA was reverse transcribed, the sequencing read expressed TCRB transcripts. Data came from immunoSEQ multiplex PCR; TCRdb stores just in-frame clones and leaves some out. The sample lists under 500,000 clones, roughly 30% occurring once. The sequence derives from a man aged 18-30 years in good health. The chain is built from TRBV27 and TRBJ2-5, with D perhaps assigned TRBD1 or TRBD2 (5 bases each). Source material: naive CD4+ T cells from blood. The CDR3 region is CASSSGPFGRETQYF. The CDR3 DNA follows: TGTGCCAGCAGTTCGGGACCCTTCGGCCGAGAGACCCAGTACTTC.